These 19 T cell receptor beta chains came from one sample sequenced in a study of T cell responses to AZD1222 COVID-19 vaccine. Profiled with immunoSEQ multiplex PCR; TCRdb holds only in-frame clones, not every one. This table has over 150,000 clones, 88% appearing once. The source was peripheral blood, collected 28 days after the second AZD1222 dose. Source of these receptors: an adult who received the AZD1222 COVID-19 vaccine.

The rearrangement joins TRBV7-8 to TRBJ2-7; tentatively, D is TRBD1 (6 bases). The CDR3 contains 14 residues. Germline V lookup: CDR1 SGHVS, CDR2 FQNEAQ. With 3 bases removed from V and 9 bases from J, the gap between germline ends came to 18 bases. The DNA of the CDR3 is TGTGCCAGCAGCTTTAGCCAGGGGCGCTGGGCGCAGTACTTC. The encoded protein is CASSFSQGRWAQYF.

The chain couples TRBV19 to TRBJ2-7; D remains ambiguous. Trimming left V 1 base short and J 2 bases short, with 12 bases between. CDR1 and CDR2 from the germline V gene are LNHDA and SQIVND (reference sequence). The CDR3 has 15 residues. The CDR3 here is CASSIGRSLTYEQYF. CDR3 DNA: TGTGCCAGTAGTATAGGTCGCAGCCTTACCTACGAGCAGTACTTC.

This chain links TRBV7-2 with TRBJ1-2, with D unresolved. Trimming stripped 5 bases from V and 5 bases from J, with 15 bases between. CDR3 length: 14 amino acids. In germline, CDR1 is SGHTA, CDR2 FQGNSA. This CDR3 reads CASSPGWGGYGYTF. As DNA, the CDR3 is TGTGCCAGCAGCCCAGGATGGGGAGGATATGGCTACACCTTC.

In its sample, this clone was seen once. J is TRBJ2-7 and V is TRBV19; 7 bases are shared with TRBD1. CDR3 length equals 15 residues. With V trimmed by 2 bases and J by 2 bases, 6 bases remained unmatched. Germline V gene sequence: CDR1 LNHDA, CDR2 SQIVND (reference sequence). The CDR3 protein is CASSITGTAAYEQYF. Here the CDR3 DNA reads TGTGCCAGTAGTATAACCGGGACAGCTGCCTACGAGCAGTACTTC.

The J gene is TRBJ2-7, the V gene TRBV25-1; the D is unclear. The CDR3 runs 16 residues. Germline V gives CDR1 MGHDK, CDR2 SYGVNS. V lost 1 base to trimming and J lost 2 bases, with 15 bases between them. Here the CDR3 DNA reads TGTGCCAGCAGTGAATCCCCAGGAAAGAGTCCCTACGAGCAGTACTTC. Its protein product is CASSESPGKSPYEQYF.

The rearrangement links TRBV29-1 to TRBJ1-1; D gene uncertain. The CDR3 has 12 amino acids. From germline, CDR1 is SQVTM and CDR2 ANQGSEA. Trimming pared 8 bases from V and 2 bases from J, leaving 12 bases between. CDR3 DNA sequence: TGCAGCTCAGCACAGCTTAACACTGAAGCTTTCTTT. It translates to CSSAQLNTEAFF. The complete variable domain, with remaining parts taken from reference TRBV29-1 and TRBJ1-1, reads SAVISQKPSRDICQRGTSLTIQCQVDSQVTMMFWYRQQPGQSLTLIATANQGSEATYESGFVIDKFPISRPNLTFSTLTVSNMSPEDSSIYLCSSAQLNTEAFFGQGTRLTVV.

The CDR3 loop reads CASSFRFGSNEKLFF. For the CDR3, the DNA is TGTGCCAGCAGCTTCAGATTCGGGTCTAATGAAAAACTGTTTTTT. This chain joins TRBV5-4 and TRBJ1-4; D unclear. Germline V gene lookup returns CDR1 SGHNT and CDR2 YYREEE (reference sequence). CDR3 size: 15 residues. V lost 2 bases, J lost 3 bases, and 11 bases lay in between. Drawing the rest from reference TRBV5-4 and TRBJ1-4, the complete variable domain is ETGVTQSPTHLIKTRGQQVTLRCSSQSGHNTVSWYQQALGQGPQFIFQYYREEENGRGNFPPRFSGLQFPNYSSELNVNALELDDSALYLCASSFRFGSNEKLFFGSGTQLSVL.

V usage is TRBV10-2 and J usage is TRBJ2-3, with D possibly TRBD1 on 6 matching bases. V was shortened by 10 bases and J by 0 bases, with 14 bases between the two germline ends. CDR1 is WSHSY and CDR2 is SAAADI in the germline V gene. The CDR3 has 14 amino acids. Written as DNA, the CDR3 is TGCGCCACTTCGACAGGTTCTAGCACAGATACGCAGTATTTT. This sequence encodes CATSTGSSTDTQYF.

The chain combines TRBV25-1 with TRBJ1-2; the D gene is possibly TRBD1 (6 bases). The length of the CDR3 is 11 residues. Germline V CDR1 and CDR2: MGHDK, SYGVNS. V lost 6 bases to trimming and J lost 8 bases, with 10 bases between them. The CDR3 spells CASRTGGGYTF. CDR3 bases: TGTGCCAGCAGGACAGGAGGAGGCTACACCTTC.

The chain uses TRBV29-1 and TRBJ1-5, with D unclear. Trimming shortened V by 1 base and J by 2 bases, and 12 bases separated the two germline ends. CDR1 and CDR2 from the germline V gene are SQVTM and ANQGSEA. The CDR3 spans 15 residues. Written as DNA, the CDR3 is TGCAGCGTTGAAGTGTCAGGAAGCGGCAATCAGCCCCAGCATTTT. This gives the protein CSVEVSGSGNQPQHF.

The CDR3, as DNA: TGTGCCAGCAGCCCCGGACTAGCGGGGACCGGGGAGCTGTTTTTT. This sequence encodes CASSPGLAGTGELFF. This sequence joins TRBV11-3 and TRBJ2-2, with 12 bases fitting TRBD2. Germline loops: CDR1 SGHNT, CDR2 YENEEA. Trimming removed 5 bases from V and 5 bases from J; junction bases left unmatched: 3. The CDR3 is 15 residues long.

This clone has a single count. This sequence joins TRBV10-1 and TRBJ1-1; D might be TRBD1 (6 bases). CDR1 is WNHNN and CDR2 is SYGVQD in the germline V gene (reference sequence). Trimming shortened V by 6 bases and J by 0 bases, and 8 bases separated the two germline ends. This CDR3 is built from 13 residues. The CDR3 coding sequence is TGCGCCAGCAGGACAGGTCTGAACACTGAAGCTTTCTTT. Translated: CASRTGLNTEAFF.

In the case of this clone: At one end the junction does not follow the germline gene, possibly because of a read error. The chain joins TRBV7-6 to TRBJ2-2; 8 nucleotides match TRBD2. This CDR3 is 15 amino acids long. Looked up from germline, CDR1 is SGHVS and CDR2 is FNYEAQ. The CDR3 region is CASSVAGGGTGELFF. The CDR3 DNA sequence: TGTGCCAGCAGCGTAGCCGGGGGGGGCACCGGGGAGCTGTTTTTT.

The chain carries TRBV3-1 (or the pseudogene TRBV3-2) and TRBJ1-1, with 12 bases identical to TRBD1. In germline, CDR1 is LGHDT, CDR2 YNNKEL (reference sequence). CDR3 length: 14 amino acids. V trimming: 5 bases; J trimming: 10 bases; junction bases outside the gene matches: 8. CDR3 bases: TGTGCCAGCAGCAAAGGGACAGGGGGCGAGGTAGCTTTCTTT. Translated, it gives CASSKGTGGEVAFF.

The gene calls are TRBV19 and TRBJ1-3, with D possibly TRBD1 on 5 matching bases. CDR1 is LNHDA, CDR2 SQIVND, per germline (reference sequence). Trimming took off 7 bases at V and 1 base at J, with 14 bases between the two ends. CDR3 length: 15 amino acids. The CDR3 loop is CASKETDTSGNTIYF. The CDR3 DNA is TGTGCCAGTAAAGAGACAGATACTTCTGGAAACACCATATATTTT. Complete variable domain (other parts from reference TRBV19 and TRBJ1-3): DGGITQSPKYLFRKEGQNVTLSCEQNLNHDAMYWYRQDPGQGLRLIYYSQIVNDFQKGDIAEGYSVSREKKESFPLTVTSAQKNPTAFYLCASKETDTSGNTIYFGEGSWLTVV.

V usage is TRBV27 and J usage is TRBJ1-5; 9 nucleotides line up with TRBD1. The junction had 7 bases not matched to a gene; V was cut back by 7 bases and J by 3 bases. Germline assignment: CDR1 MNHEY and CDR2 SMNVEV (reference sequence). The CDR3 contains 15 residues. The CDR3 is CASTPGQGFNQPQHF. CDR3 bases: TGTGCCAGCACCCCGGGACAGGGCTTCAATCAGCCCCAGCATTTT.

This clone was found once. This chain uses TRBV3-1 (or the pseudogene TRBV3-2) with TRBJ1-2; D not certain. CDR3 length equals 14 residues. Trimming cost V 6 bases and J 3 bases, with 14 bases left between them. CDR1 is LGHDT and CDR2 is YNNKEL in the germline V gene (reference sequence). In DNA, the CDR3 is TGTGCCAGCAGTCAGGTGGGAGGAGACTATGGCTACACCTTC. This encodes CASSQVGGDYGYTF.

The V call is TRBV5-1, the J call TRBJ2-7; 8 positions match TRBD1. The CDR3 runs to 15 residues. Germline V gives CDR1 SGHRS, CDR2 YFSETQ. The V segment lost 1 base and the J segment 5 bases; nucleotides outside the gene matches: 8. The CDR3 loop is CASSLPRTGPHEQYF. The CDR3 DNA follows: TGCGCCAGCAGCTTGCCAAGGACAGGGCCACACGAGCAGTACTTC.

J is TRBJ2-3 and V is TRBV19, with D perhaps TRBD2 (7 bases). The CDR3 extends over 16 amino acids. Germline V lookup: CDR1 LNHDA, CDR2 SQIVND (reference sequence). V shed 3 bases and J shed 5 bases, with 18 bases lying between them. CDR3 region: CASSIGTRGRGDTQYF. The CDR3 DNA follows: TGTGCCAGTAGTATTGGGACGCGGGGGCGGGGAGATACGCAGTATTTT.